This T cell receptor (beta chain) was sequenced in a study of shared clonotypes between healthy human individuals. Study details: Researchers assigned three CD4 naive, three CD4 memory, two CD8 naive and one CD8 memory plate to each donor.

The CDR3 runs 14 residues. Trimming removed 2 bases from V and 5 bases from J, with 10 bases in between. CDR1 is MNHEY, CDR2 SVGAGI, per germline. Terminally differentiated effector memory CD45RA+ cells were excluded from the naive CD8 cells, which were CD45RO-negative and positively selected for CCR7. Deep-level assay runs were performed. Replicate sorted-subset PCRs were loaded with roughly 190 ng DNA, about 30,000 T cell genomes. Data came from immunoSEQ multiplex PCR; TCRdb stores just in-frame clones and leaves some out. There are fewer than 800,000 clones in the sample; 92% occur only once, and approximately 22% lies in the top ten.

This chain uses TRBV6-5 with TRBJ1-5; D possibly corresponds to TRBD1 (6 bases). Sequencing was done on a sample of naive CD8+ T cells sorted from blood. The sequence came from a young man in good health. CDR3 amino acids: CASSYIGGHQPQHF. The DNA for the CDR3 is TGTGCCAGCAGTTACATCGGGGGGCATCAGCCCCAGCATTTT.